The T cell receptor (beta chain) under discussion was sequenced for a study of Ad26.COV2.S vaccination and SARS-CoV-2 variants. Study-level background: Intramuscular Ad26.COV2.S at 5x10^10 or 1x10^11 viral particles.

Treatment: 15 to 20 received Ad26.COV2.S at low or high dose, single or two shots; about five received placebo; per-sample allocation not given. On day 63 after the first injection, vaccine and placebo recipients gave samples. A Boston adult aged 18-55 years was the donor. Libraries were prepared by immunoSEQ multiplex PCR; TCRdb keeps only in-frame clonotypes and omits some of them. Of approximately 400,000 clones listed, 83% are singletons. Notes on the study in general: It was found that vaccine and placebo recipients had similar non-spike TCR breadth.

As concerns this clone: Antigen unknown.

The CDR3 covers 13 residues. The trim removed 7 bases at V and 2 bases at J, leaving 3 bases unmatched. The sequence was collected from a person between 18 and 65 years old who received the Ad26.COV2.S COVID-19 vaccine or a placebo. This rearrangement joins TRBV23-1 to TRBJ1-2; 8 nucleotides line up with TRBD1. TRBV23-1 is sorted into the ORF group, with uncertain function. The sequenced sample was peripheral blood, obtained in a trial of Ad26.COV2.S vaccine versus placebo. The CDR3 sequence is CASTGGTNYGYTF. Here the CDR3 DNA reads TGCGCCAGCACAGGGGGCACGAACTATGGCTACACCTTC.